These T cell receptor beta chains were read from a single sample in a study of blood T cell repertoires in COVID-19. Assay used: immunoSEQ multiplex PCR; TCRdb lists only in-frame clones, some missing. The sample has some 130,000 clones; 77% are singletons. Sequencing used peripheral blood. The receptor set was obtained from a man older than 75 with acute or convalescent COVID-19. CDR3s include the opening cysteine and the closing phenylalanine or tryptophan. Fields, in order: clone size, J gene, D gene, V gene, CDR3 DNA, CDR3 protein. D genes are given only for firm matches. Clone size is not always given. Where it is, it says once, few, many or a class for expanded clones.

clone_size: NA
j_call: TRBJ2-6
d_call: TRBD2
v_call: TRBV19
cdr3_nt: TGTGCCAGTAGTAAGGTGCGGGGGGCCTCTGGGGCCAACGTCCTGACTTTC
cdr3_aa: CASSKVRGASGANVLTF

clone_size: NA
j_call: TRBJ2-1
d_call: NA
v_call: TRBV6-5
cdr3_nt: TGTGCCAGCAGTTACTCGGAAAGGGGCCTTGAGCAGTTCTTC
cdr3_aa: CASSYSERGLEQFF

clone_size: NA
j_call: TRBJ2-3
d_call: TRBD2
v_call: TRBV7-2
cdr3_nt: TGTGCCAGCAGCACGGGACTAGCGGGTAGCACAGATACGCAGTATTTT
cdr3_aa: CASSTGLAGSTDTQYF

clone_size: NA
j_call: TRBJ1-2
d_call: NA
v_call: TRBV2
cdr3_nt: TGTGCCAGCAGTGAGTCCTCCTATGGCTACACCTTC
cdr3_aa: CASSESSYGYTF

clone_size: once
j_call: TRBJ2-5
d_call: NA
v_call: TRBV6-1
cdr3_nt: TGTGCCAGCAGTGAATCATTTGCGGGGATATCTAGAAAGACCCAGTACTTC
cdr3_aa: CASSESFAGISRKTQYF

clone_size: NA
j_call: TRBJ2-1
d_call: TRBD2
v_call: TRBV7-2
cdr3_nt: TGTGCCAGCAGCCCCTCGGGACTAGCGGGGTCCGGTGAGCAGTTCTTC
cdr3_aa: CASSPSGLAGSGEQFF

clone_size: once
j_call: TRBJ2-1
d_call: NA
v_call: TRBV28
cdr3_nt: TGTGCCTCCAGGCCCTCCTACAATGAGCAGTTCTTC
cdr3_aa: CASRPSYNEQFF

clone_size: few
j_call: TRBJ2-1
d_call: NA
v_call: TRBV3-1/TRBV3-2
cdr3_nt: TGTGCCAGCAGCCTGCGGGGCGCTAGGTCCTACAATGAGCAGTTCTTC
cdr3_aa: CASSLRGARSYNEQFF

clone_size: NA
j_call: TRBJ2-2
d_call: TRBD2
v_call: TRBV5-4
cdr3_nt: TGTGCCAGCACCAGCGGGGGGGCCCACGGGGAGCTGTTTTTT
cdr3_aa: CASTSGGAHGELFF

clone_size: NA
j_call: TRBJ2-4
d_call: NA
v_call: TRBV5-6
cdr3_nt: TGTGCCAGCAGCTTGGCTTACATCTCGACAGAATTGGACTTC
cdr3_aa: CASSLAYISTELDF

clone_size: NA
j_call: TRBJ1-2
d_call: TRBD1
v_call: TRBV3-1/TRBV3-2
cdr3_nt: TGTGCCAGCAGTCAACCGGGACAGGGCCTCTATGGCTACACCTTC
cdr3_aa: CASSQPGQGLYGYTF

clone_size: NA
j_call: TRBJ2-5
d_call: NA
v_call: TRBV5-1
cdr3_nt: TGCGCCAGCAGCCCCCCACCTCTAGAGGAGACCCAGTACTTC
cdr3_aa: CASSPPPLEETQYF

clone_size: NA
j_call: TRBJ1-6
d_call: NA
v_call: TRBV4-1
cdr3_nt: TGCGCCAGCAGCCAAGAGCTTACGGGGGGAAATTCACCCCTCCACTTT
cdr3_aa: CASSQELTGGNSPLHF

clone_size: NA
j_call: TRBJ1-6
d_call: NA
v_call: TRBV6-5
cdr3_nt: TGTGCCAGCAGTTACGAGGCGGGCGGGGGATCACCCCTCCACTTT
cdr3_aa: CASSYEAGGGSPLHF

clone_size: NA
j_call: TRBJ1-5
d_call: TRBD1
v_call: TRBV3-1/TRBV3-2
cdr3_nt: TGTGCCAGCAGCCAAGGGACAGGGTTCGATCAGCCCCAGCATTTT
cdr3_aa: CASSQGTGFDQPQHF

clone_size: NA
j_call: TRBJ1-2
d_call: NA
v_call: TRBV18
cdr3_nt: TGTGCCAGCTCTCCACAACAGACAGGCGATGGCTACACCTTC
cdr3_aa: CASSPQQTGDGYTF

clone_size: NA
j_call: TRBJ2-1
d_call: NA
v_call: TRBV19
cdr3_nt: TGTGCCAGTAGTATCACCACAGGGTCGTCTGTTGAGCAGTTCTTC
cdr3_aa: CASSITTGSSVEQFF

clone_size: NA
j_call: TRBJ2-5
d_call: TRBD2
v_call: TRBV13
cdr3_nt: TGTGCCAGCAGCTTCACTAGCGGGGAAGAGACCCAGTACTTC
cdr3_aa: CASSFTSGEETQYF

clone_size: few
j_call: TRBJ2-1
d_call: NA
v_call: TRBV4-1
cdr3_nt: TGCGCCAGCAGCATAATCCTAGGCTCCTACAATGAGCAGTTCTTC
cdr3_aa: CASSIILGSYNEQFF

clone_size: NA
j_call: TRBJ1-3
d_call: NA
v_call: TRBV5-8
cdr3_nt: TGTGCCAGCAGCTTGGCCCTGGAGGCTGGAAACACCATATATTTT
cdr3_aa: CASSLALEAGNTIYF

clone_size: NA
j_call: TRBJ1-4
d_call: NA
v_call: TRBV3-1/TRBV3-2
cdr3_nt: TGTGCCAGCAGCCAAGAGACAGCAGAAAAACTGTTTTTT
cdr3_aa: CASSQETAEKLFF

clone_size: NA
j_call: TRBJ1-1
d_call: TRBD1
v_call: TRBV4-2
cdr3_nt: TGTGCCAGCAGCCATGGAGGGGGCTCCACTGAAGCTTTCTTT
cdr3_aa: CASSHGGGSTEAFF

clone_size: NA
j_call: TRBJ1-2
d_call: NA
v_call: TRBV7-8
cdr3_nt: TGTGCCAGCAGCAACAGGTGGAACTATGGCTACACCTTC
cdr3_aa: CASSNRWNYGYTF

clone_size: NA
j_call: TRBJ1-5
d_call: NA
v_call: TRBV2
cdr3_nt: TGTGCCACCAAAGGATCCGGGGGTTATGGCAATCAGCCCCAGCATTTT
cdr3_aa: CATKGSGGYGNQPQHF